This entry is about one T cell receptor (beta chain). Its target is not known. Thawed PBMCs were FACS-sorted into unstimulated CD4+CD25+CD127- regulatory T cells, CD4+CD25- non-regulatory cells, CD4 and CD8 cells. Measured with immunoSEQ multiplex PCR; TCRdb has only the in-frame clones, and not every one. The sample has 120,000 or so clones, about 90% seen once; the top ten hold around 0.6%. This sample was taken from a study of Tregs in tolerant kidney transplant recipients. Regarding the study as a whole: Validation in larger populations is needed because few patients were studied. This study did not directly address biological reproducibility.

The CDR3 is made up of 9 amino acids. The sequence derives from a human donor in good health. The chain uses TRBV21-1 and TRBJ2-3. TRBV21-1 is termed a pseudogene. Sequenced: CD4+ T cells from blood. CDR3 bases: TGTGCCAGCAGTGTAGGGTTGAATTTT. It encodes CASSVGLNF.